This T cell receptor (beta chain) was identified in a study of T cell changes during pregnancy in multiple sclerosis. V lost 2 bases and J lost 4, with 11 bases in between. The length of the CDR3 is 14 residues. Germline V CDR1 and CDR2: GTSNPN, SVGIG (reference sequence). Sequencing was performed with immunoSEQ multiplex PCR; in TCRdb, only in-frame clones are kept and a portion is missing. The sample includes roughly 40,000 clones, roughly 92% of them seen just once. The source of this sequence is a female donor with multiple sclerosis, enrolled in a pregnancy study. The chain combines TRBV30 with TRBJ1-4; TRBD1 is a possible D gene (5 bases). This specimen was peripheral blood, taken before pregnancy. The CDR3 region has the DNA TGTGCCTGGAGTCCCGGGGGGGGTAATGAAAAACTGTTTTTT. It encodes CAWSPGGGNEKLFF.